This T cell receptor beta chain stems from a study of T cells in Graves' hyperthyroidism and ophthalmopathy. Regarding the study as a whole: Most thyroid clonotypes expanded above 0.001 were also detected in blood.

This clonotype appeared many times. The target antigen is unknown. V lost 2 bases and J 0 bases, leaving 18 bases between the germline ends. CDR3 length: 18 residues. In germline, CDR1 is MNHEY, CDR2 SVGEGT. Amplified TCR beta CDR3 regions came from RNA transcripts. The primer set for the first-round RT-PCR of the TCR CDR3 was HTBI. MiXCR, run by TCRdb on the multiplex PCR reads, gives a single entry per CDR3 protein. Of about 330,000 distinct CDR3 sequences detected, 12% to 15% appear once; the ten largest clones hold approximately 35%. The sequence derives from a woman aged 40 to 49 with Graves' ophthalmopathy. Sequencing was carried out using blood. The chain recombines TRBV6-2 or TRBV6-3 with TRBJ2-3; D is perhaps TRBD1 or TRBD2 (6 bases each). The CDR3 DNA reads as TGTGCCAGCAGTTACAACTTTCTCGGGGGCCTTAGCACAGATACGCAGTATTTT. Amino acid sequence: CASSYNFLGGLSTDTQYF.